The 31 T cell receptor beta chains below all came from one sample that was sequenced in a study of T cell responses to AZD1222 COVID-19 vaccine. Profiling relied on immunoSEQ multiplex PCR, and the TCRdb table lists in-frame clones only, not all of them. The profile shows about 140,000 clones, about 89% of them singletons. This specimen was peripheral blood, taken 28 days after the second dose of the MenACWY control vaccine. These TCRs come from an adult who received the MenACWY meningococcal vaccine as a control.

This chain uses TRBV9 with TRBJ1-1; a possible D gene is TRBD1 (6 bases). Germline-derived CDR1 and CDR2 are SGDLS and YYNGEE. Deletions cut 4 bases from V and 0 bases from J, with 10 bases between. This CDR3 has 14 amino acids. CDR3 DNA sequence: TGTGCCAGCAGCTTGGGACATTTGAACACTGAAGCTTTCTTT. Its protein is CASSLGHLNTEAFF. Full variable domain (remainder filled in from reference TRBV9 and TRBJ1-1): DSGVTQTPKHLITATGQRVTLRCSPRSGDLSVYWYQQSLDQGLQFLIQYYNGEERAKGNILERFSAQQFPDLHSELNLSSLELGDSALYFCASSLGHLNTEAFFGQGTRLTVV.

The CDR3 reads CASSAYRGSYEQYF. The CDR3 DNA is TGTGCCAGCAGTGCCTACAGGGGCTCCTACGAGCAGTACTTC. The chain uses TRBV25-1 and TRBJ2-7, with 7 bases identical to TRBD1. The junction had 3 bases not matched to a gene; V was cut back by 4 bases and J by 0 bases. Per the germline V gene, CDR1 is MGHDK and CDR2 is SYGVNS. This CDR3 comprises 14 residues.

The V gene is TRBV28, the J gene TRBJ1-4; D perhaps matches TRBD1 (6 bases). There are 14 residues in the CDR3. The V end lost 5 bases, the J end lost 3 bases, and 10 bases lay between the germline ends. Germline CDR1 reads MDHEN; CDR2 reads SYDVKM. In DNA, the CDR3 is TGTGCCAGCAGTCTCAGGGGTCCTAATGAAAAACTGTTTTTT. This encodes CASSLRGPNEKLFF.

The CDR3 loop is CASSRGVGASLYEQFF. The CDR3, as DNA: TGTGCCAGCAGCCGGGGGGTCGGGGCTTCCCTCTATGAGCAGTTCTTC. The V gene is TRBV28, the J gene TRBJ2-1; 7 bases are a match to TRBD2. V dropped 6 bases and J dropped 8; count of bases not matched to a gene: 16. The CDR3 spans 16 residues. Germline CDR1 MDHEN, CDR2 SYDVKM.

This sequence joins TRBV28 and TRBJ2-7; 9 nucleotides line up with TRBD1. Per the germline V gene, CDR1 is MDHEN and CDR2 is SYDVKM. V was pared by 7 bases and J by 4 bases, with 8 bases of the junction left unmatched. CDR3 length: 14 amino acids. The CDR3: CASTPPGQGYEQYF. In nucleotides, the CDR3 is TGTGCCAGCACCCCCCCCGGACAGGGGTACGAGCAGTACTTC.

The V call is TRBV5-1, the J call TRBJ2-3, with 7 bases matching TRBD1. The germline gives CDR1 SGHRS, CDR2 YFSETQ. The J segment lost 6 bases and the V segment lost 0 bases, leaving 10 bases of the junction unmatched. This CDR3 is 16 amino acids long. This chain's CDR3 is CASSLATVGGGDTQYF. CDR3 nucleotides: TGCGCCAGCAGCTTGGCCACGGTAGGGGGCGGCGATACGCAGTATTTT.

DNA for the CDR3: TGCGCCAGCAGCCAAGATGCACAGGGCCTAAATGAAAAACTGTTTTTT. Translated: CASSQDAQGLNEKLFF. The V gene is TRBV4-3, the J gene TRBJ1-4; D perhaps matches TRBD1 (6 bases). From germline, CDR1 is LGHNA and CDR2 YSLEER. V was clipped by 0 bases and J by 5 bases, with 13 bases between them. There are 16 residues in the CDR3.

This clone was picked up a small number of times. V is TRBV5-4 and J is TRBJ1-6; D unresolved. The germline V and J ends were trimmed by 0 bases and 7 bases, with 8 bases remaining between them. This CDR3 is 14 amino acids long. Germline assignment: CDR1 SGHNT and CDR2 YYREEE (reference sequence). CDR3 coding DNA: TGTGCCAGCAGCTTGGAGGACGGAAATTCACCCCTCCACTTT. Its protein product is CASSLEDGNSPLHF.

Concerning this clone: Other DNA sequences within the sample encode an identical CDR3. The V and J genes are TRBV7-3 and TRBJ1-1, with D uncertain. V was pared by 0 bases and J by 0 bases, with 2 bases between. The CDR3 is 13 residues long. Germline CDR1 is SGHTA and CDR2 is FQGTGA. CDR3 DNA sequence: TGTGCCAGCAGCTTAACGGTGAACACTGAAGCTTTCTTT. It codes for CASSLTVNTEAFF.

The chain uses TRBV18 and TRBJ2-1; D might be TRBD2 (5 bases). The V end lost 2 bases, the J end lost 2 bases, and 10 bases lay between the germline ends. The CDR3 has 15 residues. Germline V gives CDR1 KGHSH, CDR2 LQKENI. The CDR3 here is CASSPGEGTYNEQFF. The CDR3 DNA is TGTGCCAGCTCACCAGGCGAGGGTACCTACAATGAGCAGTTCTTC. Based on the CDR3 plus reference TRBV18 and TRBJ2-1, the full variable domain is NAGVMQNPRHLVRRRGQEARLRCSPMKGHSHVYWYRQLPEEGLKFMVYLQKENIIDESGMPKERFSAEFPKEGPSILRIQQVVRGDSAAYFCASSPGEGTYNEQFFGPGTRLTVL.

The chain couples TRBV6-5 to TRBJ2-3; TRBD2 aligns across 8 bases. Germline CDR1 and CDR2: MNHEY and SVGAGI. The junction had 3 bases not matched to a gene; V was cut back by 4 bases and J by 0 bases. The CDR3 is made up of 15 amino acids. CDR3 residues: CASSSLAGSTDTQYF. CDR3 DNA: TGTGCCAGCAGTTCCTTAGCGGGGAGCACAGATACGCAGTATTTT.

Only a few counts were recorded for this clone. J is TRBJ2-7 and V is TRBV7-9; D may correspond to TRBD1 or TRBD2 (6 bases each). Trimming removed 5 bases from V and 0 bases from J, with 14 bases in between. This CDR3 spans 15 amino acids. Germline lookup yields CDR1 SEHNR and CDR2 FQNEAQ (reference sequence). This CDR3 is CASSPEGGSSYEQYF. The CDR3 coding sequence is TGTGCCAGCAGCCCAGAGGGGGGATCCTCCTACGAGCAGTACTTC. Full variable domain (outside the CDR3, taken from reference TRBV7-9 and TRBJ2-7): DTGVSQNPRHKITKRGQNVTFRCDPISEHNRLYWYRQTLGQGPEFLTYFQNEAQLEKSRLLSDRFSAERPKGSFSTLEIQRTEQGDSAMYLCASSPEGGSSYEQYFGPGTRLTVT.

This CDR3 is CASSLGRGPYEQYF. The CDR3 DNA reads TGTGCCAGCAGCTTGGGTAGGGGGCCCTACGAGCAGTACTTC. This chain joins TRBV5-4 and TRBJ2-7; TRBD1 aligns across 7 bases. Germline CDR1 is SGHNT and CDR2 is YYREEE (reference sequence). After removal of 0 bases from V and 2 bases from J, the junction contained 2 bases not matched to a gene. The CDR3 runs 14 residues.

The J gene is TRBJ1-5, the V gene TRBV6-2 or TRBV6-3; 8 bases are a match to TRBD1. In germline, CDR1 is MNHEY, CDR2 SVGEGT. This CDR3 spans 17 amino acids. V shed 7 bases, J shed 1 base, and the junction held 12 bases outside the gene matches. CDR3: CASTPGQGIASNQPQHF. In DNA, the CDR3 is TGTGCCAGCACCCCCGGACAGGGAATCGCGAGCAATCAGCCCCAGCATTTT.

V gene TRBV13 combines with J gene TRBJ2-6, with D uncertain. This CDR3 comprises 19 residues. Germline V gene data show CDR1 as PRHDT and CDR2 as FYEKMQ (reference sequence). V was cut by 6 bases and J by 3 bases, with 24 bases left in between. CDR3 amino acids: CASRRTHGVSNSGANVLTF. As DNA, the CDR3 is TGTGCCAGCAGAAGAACCCACGGTGTCTCGAACAGTGGGGCCAACGTCCTGACTTTC.

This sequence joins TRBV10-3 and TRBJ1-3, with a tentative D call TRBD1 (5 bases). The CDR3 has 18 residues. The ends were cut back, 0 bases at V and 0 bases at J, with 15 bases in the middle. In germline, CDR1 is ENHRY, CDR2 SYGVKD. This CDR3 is CAISESRGRGGSGNTIYF. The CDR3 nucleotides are TGTGCCATCAGTGAGTCGAGAGGTCGCGGGGGCTCTGGAAACACCATATATTTT.

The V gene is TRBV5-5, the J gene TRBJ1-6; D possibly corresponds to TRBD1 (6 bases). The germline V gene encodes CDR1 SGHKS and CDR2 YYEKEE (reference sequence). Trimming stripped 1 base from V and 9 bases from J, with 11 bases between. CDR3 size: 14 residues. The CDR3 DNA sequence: TGTGCCAGCAGCTTGTGGGGGGGCGTTTCACCCCTCCACTTT. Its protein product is CASSLWGGVSPLHF.

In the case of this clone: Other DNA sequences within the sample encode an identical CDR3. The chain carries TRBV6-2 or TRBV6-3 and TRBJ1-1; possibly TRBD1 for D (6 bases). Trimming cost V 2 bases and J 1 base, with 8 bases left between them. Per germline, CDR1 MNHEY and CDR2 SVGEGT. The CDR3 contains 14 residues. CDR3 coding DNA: TGTGCCAGCAGTTACCAGACAGGGAACACTGAAGCTTTCTTT. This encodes CASSYQTGNTEAFF.

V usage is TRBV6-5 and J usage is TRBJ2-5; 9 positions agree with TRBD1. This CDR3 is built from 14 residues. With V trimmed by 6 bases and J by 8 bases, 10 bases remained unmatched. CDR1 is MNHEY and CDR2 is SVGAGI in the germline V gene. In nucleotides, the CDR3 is TGTGCCAGCAGACAACAGGCACAGGGGGCAACCCAGTACTTC. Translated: CASRQQAQGATQYF.

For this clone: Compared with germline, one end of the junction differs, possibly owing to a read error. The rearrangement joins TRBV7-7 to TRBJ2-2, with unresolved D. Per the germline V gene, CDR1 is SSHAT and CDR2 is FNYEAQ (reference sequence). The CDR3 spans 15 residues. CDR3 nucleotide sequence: TGTGCTAGCAGCCCCGCTGGGCGGAACACCGGGGAGCTGTTTTTT. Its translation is CASSPAGRNTGELFF.

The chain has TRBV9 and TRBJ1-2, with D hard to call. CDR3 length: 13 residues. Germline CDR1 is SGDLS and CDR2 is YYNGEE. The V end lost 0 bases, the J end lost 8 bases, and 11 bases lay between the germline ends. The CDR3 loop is CASSVGSGEGYTF. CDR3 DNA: TGTGCCAGCAGCGTAGGGAGTGGGGAAGGCTACACCTTC.

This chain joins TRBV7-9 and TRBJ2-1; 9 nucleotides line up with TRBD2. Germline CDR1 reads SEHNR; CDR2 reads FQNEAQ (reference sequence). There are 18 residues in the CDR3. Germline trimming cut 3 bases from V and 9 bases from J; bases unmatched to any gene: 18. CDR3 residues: CASSFPFRLAGSRGEQFF. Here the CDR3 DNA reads TGTGCCAGCAGCTTCCCCTTTCGGCTAGCGGGAAGTAGGGGTGAGCAGTTCTTC. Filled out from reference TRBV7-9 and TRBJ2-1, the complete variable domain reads DTGVSQNPRHKITKRGQNVTFRCDPISEHNRLYWYRQTLGQGPEFLTYFQNEAQLEKSRLLSDRFSAERPKGSFSTLEIQRTEQGDSAMYLCASSFPFRLAGSRGEQFFGPGTRLTVL.

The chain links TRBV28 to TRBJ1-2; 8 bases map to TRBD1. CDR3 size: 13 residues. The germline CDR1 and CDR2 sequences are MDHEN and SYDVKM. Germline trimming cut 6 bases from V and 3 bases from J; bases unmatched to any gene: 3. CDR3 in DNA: TGTGCCAGCAGGGGGACAGGCGACTATGGCTACACCTTC. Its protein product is CASRGTGDYGYTF.

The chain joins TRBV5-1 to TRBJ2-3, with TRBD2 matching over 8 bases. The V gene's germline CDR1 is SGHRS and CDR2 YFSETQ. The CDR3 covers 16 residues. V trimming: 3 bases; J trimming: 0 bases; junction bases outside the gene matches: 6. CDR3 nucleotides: TGCGCCAGCAGCTCCGGGGGGGCGGTTAGCACAGATACGCAGTATTTT. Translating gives CASSSGGAVSTDTQYF.

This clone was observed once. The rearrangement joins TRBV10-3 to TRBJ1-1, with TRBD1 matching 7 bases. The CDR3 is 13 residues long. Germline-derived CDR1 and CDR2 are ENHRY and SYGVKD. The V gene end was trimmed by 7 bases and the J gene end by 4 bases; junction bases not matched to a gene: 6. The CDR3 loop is CAITQGERTEAFF. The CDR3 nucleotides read TGTGCCATCACTCAGGGGGAACGCACTGAAGCTTTCTTT.

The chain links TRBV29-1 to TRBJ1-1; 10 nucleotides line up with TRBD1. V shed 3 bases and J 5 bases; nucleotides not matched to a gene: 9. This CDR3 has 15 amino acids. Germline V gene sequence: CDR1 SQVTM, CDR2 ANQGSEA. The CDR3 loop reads CSVDTGTGVLTEAFF. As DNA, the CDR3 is TGCAGCGTTGACACCGGGACAGGGGTTTTGACTGAAGCTTTCTTT.

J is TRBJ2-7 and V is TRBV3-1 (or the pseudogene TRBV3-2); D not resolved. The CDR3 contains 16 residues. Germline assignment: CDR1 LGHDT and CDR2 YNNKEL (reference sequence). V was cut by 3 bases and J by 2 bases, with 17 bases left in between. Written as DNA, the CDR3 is TGTGCCAGCAGCCAGTGCTCCAGGACCCACCCCTACGAGCAGTACTTC. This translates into CASSQCSRTHPYEQYF.

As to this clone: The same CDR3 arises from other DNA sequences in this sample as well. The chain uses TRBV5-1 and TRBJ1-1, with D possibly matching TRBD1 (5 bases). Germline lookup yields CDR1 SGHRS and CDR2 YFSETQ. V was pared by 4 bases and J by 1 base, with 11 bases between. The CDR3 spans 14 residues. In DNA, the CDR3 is TGCGCCAGCAGCCCGGGGACGGAGAACACTGAAGCTTTCTTT. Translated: CASSPGTENTEAFF.

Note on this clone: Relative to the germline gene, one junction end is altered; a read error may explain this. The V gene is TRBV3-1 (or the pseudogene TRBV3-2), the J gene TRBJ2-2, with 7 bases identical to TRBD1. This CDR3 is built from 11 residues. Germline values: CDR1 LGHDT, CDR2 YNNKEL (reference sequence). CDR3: CASSQGHRGVF. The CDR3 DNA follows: TGTGCCAGCAGCCAAGGCCACAGGGGAGTTTTT.

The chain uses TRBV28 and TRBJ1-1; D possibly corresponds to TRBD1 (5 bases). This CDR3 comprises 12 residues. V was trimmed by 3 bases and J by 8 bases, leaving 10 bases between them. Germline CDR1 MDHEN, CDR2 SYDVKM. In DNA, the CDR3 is TGTGCCAGCAGTTTGGGTCAGGGCGAAGCTTTCTTT. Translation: CASSLGQGEAFF.

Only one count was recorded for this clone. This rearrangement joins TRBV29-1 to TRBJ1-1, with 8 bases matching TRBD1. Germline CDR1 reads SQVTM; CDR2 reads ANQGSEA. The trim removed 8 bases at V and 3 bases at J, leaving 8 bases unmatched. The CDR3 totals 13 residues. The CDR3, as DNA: TGCAGCACCACCGGGACAGGCGACACTGAAGCTTTCTTT. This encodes CSTTGTGDTEAFF.